The 9 T cell receptor beta chains given below trace back to one sample, sequenced in a study of T-cell memory formation after mild COVID-19. TCRdb recomputed calls from the 5' RACE reads with MiXCR, one row per CDR3 protein. The table records about 140,000 distinct CDR3 sequences, around 14% of them present only once. Source material: PBMCs or a T cell subset sorted from them (not recorded which). The receptor source for this set is an adult woman who had mild COVID-19 (a few samples of this study predate the infection). Cell type and time point are not known.

In this sample, this clonotype turned up many times. V and J are TRBV20-1 and TRBJ2-7; D call uncertain. The CDR3 has 13 residues. Deletions cut 6 bases from V and 4 bases from J, with 16 bases between. Germline CDR1 is DFQATT and CDR2 is SNEGSKA (reference sequence). The CDR3 DNA is TGCAGTGCGAAACCGTATGGCCGTTACGAGCAGTACTTC. Encoded protein: CSAKPYGRYEQYF.

Comments on this clonotype: Sequence at one end of the junction differs from germline and may be a read error. The chain uses TRBV27 and TRBJ1-5; 7 nucleotides align to TRBD1. The germline V gene encodes CDR1 MNHEY and CDR2 SMNVEV (reference sequence). The CDR3 spans 16 residues. The chain's CDR3 is CAISRRQGGSNQPQHF. In DNA, the CDR3 is TGTGCCATCAGTCGTCGACAGGGTGGTAGCAATCAGCCCCAGCATTTT.

In this sample, this clonotype turned up a few times. The chain combines TRBV13 with TRBJ2-1; 9 bases are shared with TRBD1. The trim removed 4 bases at V and 1 base at J, leaving 2 bases unmatched. The CDR3 consists of 15 residues. CDR1 is PRHDT, CDR2 FYEKMQ, per germline (reference sequence). DNA for the CDR3: TGTGCCAGCAGCTCCGGGACAGGGTCCTACAATGAGCAGTTCTTC. It is translated as CASSSGTGSYNEQFF. Full variable domain (remainder filled in from reference TRBV13 and TRBJ2-1): AAGVIQSPRHLIKEKRETATLKCYPIPRHDTVYWYQQGPGQDPQFLISFYEKMQSDKGSIPDRFSAQQFSDYHSELNMSSLELGDSALYFCASSSGTGSYNEQFFGPGTRLTVL.

This clonotype has at least ten counts. The gene calls are TRBV7-9 and TRBJ2-7, with D hard to call. This CDR3 spans 12 amino acids. Per the germline V gene, CDR1 is SEHNR and CDR2 is FQNEAQ (reference sequence). Between the trimmed V and J ends, which lost 2 bases and 5 bases, there was a span of 7 bases. CDR3 amino acids: CASSLLWDEQYF. CDR3 in DNA: TGTGCCAGCAGCTTACTATGGGACGAGCAGTACTTC.

The chain uses TRBV20-1 and TRBJ1-1; TRBD1 is a possible D gene (5 bases). V was trimmed by 3 bases and J by 5 bases, leaving 13 bases between them. The V gene's germline CDR1 is DFQATT and CDR2 SNEGSKA (reference sequence). The length of the CDR3 is 13 residues. The CDR3 here is CSASFGRVTEAFF. In DNA, the CDR3 is TGCAGTGCTAGTTTCGGCAGGGTAACTGAAGCTTTCTTT.

The chain couples TRBV7-9 to TRBJ1-2; a weak D match, TRBD1 (6 bases). The CDR3 has 13 amino acids. V lost 3 bases to trimming and J lost 3 bases, with 8 bases between them. The V gene's germline CDR1 is SEHNR and CDR2 FQNEAQ (reference sequence). CDR3 in amino acids: CASSFGGDYGYTF. CDR3 DNA sequence: TGTGCCAGCAGCTTTGGGGGCGACTATGGCTACACCTTC.

The rearrangement uses TRBV4-3 and TRBJ2-7; D gene unclear. This CDR3 comprises 13 residues. Trimming took 0 bases from V and 3 from J, leaving 6 bases between them. CDR1 and CDR2 from the germline V gene are LGHNA and YSLEER. The chain's CDR3 is CASSQDSNYEQYF. The CDR3 nucleotides read TGCGCCAGCAGCCAAGATTCCAACTACGAGCAGTACTTC.

This clonotype has a handful of counts. This chain uses TRBV4-3 with TRBJ1-2; no firm D call. CDR3 length: 14 residues. V lost 0 bases and J 2 bases, leaving 7 bases between the germline ends. Germline values: CDR1 LGHNA, CDR2 YSLEER. DNA of the CDR3: TGCGCCAGCAGCCAAGAAACCCGGAACTATGGCTACACCTTC. This gives the protein CASSQETRNYGYTF.

V usage is TRBV4-3 and J usage is TRBJ2-2; 7 bases agree with TRBD1. V shed 3 bases and J 9 bases; nucleotides not matched to a gene: 16. This CDR3 is built from 17 residues. CDR1 and CDR2 (germline): LGHNA, YSLEER. This CDR3 is CASSQDSTGQPGWELFF. For the CDR3, the DNA is TGCGCCAGCAGCCAGGATTCCACGGGACAGCCGGGGTGGGAGCTGTTTTTT.